Given below is one TCR beta chain in context. Its target is unknown. This entry belongs to a study of cytomegalovirus exposure and HLA in healthy donors. Study-wide context: Membership in the Caucasian-associated ancestry cluster was found for 81% of approximately 400 genotyped donors.

Germline loops: CDR1 SGHRS, CDR2 YFSETQ. The CDR3 loop spans 15 amino acids. V shed 0 bases, J shed 5 bases, and the junction held 6 bases outside the gene matches. Amplification used 60 Vbeta primers and 13 Jbeta primers. The data were produced by immunoSEQ multiplex PCR, yet TCRdb's version contains in-frame clones alone and is incomplete. The table includes some 140,000 clones, 79% detected once. Study-level points and caveats: In an earlier analysis, about 87% or about 30%: the productive usage of most TCR beta V segments. Researchers counted 164 TCR beta chains as cytomegalovirus-associated.

This receptor was obtained from a man aged 40-50 years in good health and CMV-seropositive. The specimen sequenced was PBMCs. The J gene is TRBJ2-7, the V gene TRBV5-1; 9 bases agree with TRBD1. In nucleotides, the CDR3 is TGCGCCAGCAGCTTGGCCGTACAGGGGGCCGACGAGCAGTACTTC. Translation gives CASSLAVQGADEQYF.